The next 27 T cell receptor beta chains were all read from a single sample in a study of tumor T cells in aggressive B-cell lymphoma. Data came from immunoSEQ multiplex PCR; TCRdb stores just in-frame clones and leaves some out. The sample yields some 5,000 clones, 70% to 75% seen once. The sequenced sample consisted of tumor tissue. The origin of the receptors is an adult with diffuse large B cell lymphoma.

The chain is built from TRBV5-1 and TRBJ2-2, with D tentatively TRBD2 (6 bases). The CDR3 sequence is 15 residues long. The V end lost 4 bases, the J end lost 4 bases, and 14 bases lay between the germline ends. Germline values: CDR1 SGHRS, CDR2 YFSETQ. CDR3: CASSVTSPATGELFF. As DNA, the CDR3 is TGCGCCAGCAGCGTGACTAGTCCCGCCACCGGGGAGCTGTTTTTT.

The chain combines TRBV6-5 with TRBJ1-1, with D maybe TRBD1 (5 bases). Germline CDR1 reads MNHEY; CDR2 reads SVGAGI. The V gene lost 6 bases and the J gene lost 0 bases, with 14 bases spanning the gap. This CDR3 contains 15 residues. The CDR3 is CASRLTDAMNTEAFF. The CDR3 DNA is TGTGCCAGCAGATTGACAGACGCTATGAACACTGAAGCTTTCTTT.

This clone was counted a single time. J is TRBJ1-2 and V is TRBV18; perhaps TRBD1 as D (5 bases). Between the trimmed V and J ends, which lost 2 bases and 4 bases, there was a span of 11 bases. This CDR3 has 14 amino acids. The V gene's germline CDR1 is KGHSH and CDR2 LQKENI. Here the CDR3 DNA reads TGTGCCAGCTCACCAGCGACAGTGGGCTATGGCTACACCTTC. This sequence encodes CASSPATVGYGYTF.

This chain joins TRBV14 and TRBJ1-1; no firm D call. V was trimmed by 1 base and J by 2 bases, leaving 5 bases between them. The CDR3 has 13 amino acids. The germline V gene has CDR1 SGHDN and CDR2 FVKESK. The CDR3 coding sequence is TGTGCCAGCAGCCAAGGAGGTAACACTGAAGCTTTCTTT. This codes for CASSQGGNTEAFF.

The chain has TRBV7-3 and TRBJ2-1, with TRBD2 as a possible D gene (5 bases). This CDR3 spans 15 amino acids. V was trimmed by 5 bases and J by 2 bases, leaving 13 bases between them. The germline CDR1 and CDR2 sequences are SGHTA and FQGTGA. The CDR3 region is CASSPRAGAYNEQFF. In DNA, the CDR3 is TGTGCCAGCAGCCCCCGGGCCGGGGCCTACAATGAGCAGTTCTTC. Drawing the rest from reference TRBV7-3 and TRBJ2-1, the complete variable domain is GAGVSQTPSNKVTEKGKYVELRCDPISGHTALYWYRQSLGQGPEFLIYFQGTGAADDSGLPNDRFFAVRPEGSVSTLKIQRTERGDSAVYLCASSPRAGAYNEQFFGPGTRLTVL.

The genes are TRBV2 and TRBJ1-1; tentatively, D is TRBD1 (6 bases). From germline, CDR1 is SNHLY and CDR2 FYNNEI. The germline V and J ends were trimmed by 4 bases and 5 bases, with 14 bases remaining between them. This CDR3 has 14 amino acids. CDR3: CASSVGGARTEAFF. The DNA for the CDR3 is TGTGCCAGCAGTGTTGGGGGGGCGAGAACTGAAGCTTTCTTT. The whole variable domain, remainder taken from reference TRBV2 and TRBJ1-1, is EPEVTQTPSHQVTQMGQEVILRCVPISNHLYFYWYRQILGQKVEFLVSFYNNEISEKSEIFDDQFSVERPDGSNFTLKIRSTKLEDSAMYFCASSVGGARTEAFFGQGTRLTVV.

The chain recombines TRBV4-1 with TRBJ1-3; no clear D. This CDR3 region has 18 residues. Germline CDR1 and CDR2: MGHRA and YSYEKL. V was clipped by 1 base and J by 0 bases, with 16 bases between them. CDR3 amino acids: CASSQVRLPQFSGNTIYF. The CDR3 coding sequence is TGCGCCAGCAGCCAAGTGCGGCTGCCACAATTCTCTGGAAACACCATATATTTT.

V usage is TRBV25-1 and J usage is TRBJ1-1; perhaps TRBD1 as D (6 bases). This CDR3 comprises 10 residues. Germline-derived CDR1 and CDR2 are MGHDK and SYGVNS. The V and J ends lost 8 bases and 7 bases respectively, with 8 bases between them. The CDR3 loop reads CASLGGEAFF. In DNA form, the CDR3 reads TGTGCCAGCTTAGGGGGTGAAGCTTTCTTT.

The chain couples TRBV4-3 to TRBJ2-7; weak D call: TRBD2 (5 bases). From germline, CDR1 is LGHNA and CDR2 YSLEER. The V end lost 0 bases, the J end lost 7 bases, and 10 bases lay between the germline ends. The CDR3 is 13 residues long. The CDR3 loop is CASSQDSAAEQYF. CDR3 in DNA: TGCGCCAGCAGCCAAGATAGCGCGGCAGAGCAGTACTTC.

V gene TRBV5-6 combines with J gene TRBJ2-1, with 9 bases lining up with TRBD1. The CDR3 runs to 13 residues. V trimming: 0 bases; J trimming: 9 bases; junction bases outside the gene matches: 1. In germline, CDR1 is SGHDT, CDR2 YYEEEE. The DNA of the CDR3 is TGTGCCAGCAGCTTGGGGGACAGGGCTGAGCAGTTCTTC. It encodes CASSLGDRAEQFF. Filled out from reference TRBV5-6 and TRBJ2-1, the complete variable domain reads DAGVTQSPTHLIKTRGQQVTLRCSPKSGHDTVSWYQQALGQGPQFIFQYYEEEERQRGNFPDRFSGHQFPNYSSELNVNALLLGDSALYLCASSLGDRAEQFFGPGTRLTVL.

This clone was seen only a few times. The gene calls are TRBV5-6 and TRBJ2-5; tentative D call: TRBD1 (5 bases). The CDR3 covers 14 residues. Trimming removed 4 bases from V and 3 bases from J, with 13 bases in between. CDR1 and CDR2 (germline): SGHDT, YYEEEE. CDR3 sequence: CASSGDSPEETQYF. The CDR3 nucleotides are TGTGCCAGCAGCGGAGACAGCCCAGAAGAGACCCAGTACTTC.

The rearrangement uses TRBV5-8 and TRBJ2-1; a weak D match, TRBD1 (5 bases). The germline CDR1 and CDR2 sequences are SGHTS and YDEGEE. CDR3 length equals 14 residues. Trimming removed 4 bases from V and 9 bases from J, with 17 bases in between. The CDR3 protein is CASSGTGSRSEQFF. The DNA of the CDR3 is TGTGCCAGCAGCGGTACAGGATCCAGGAGTGAGCAGTTCTTC.

Comment on this clone: The junction shows a germline mismatch at one end, possibly a read error. The V gene is TRBV7-7, the J gene TRBJ2-1, with 11 bases matching TRBD2. This CDR3 spans 15 amino acids. Germline lookup yields CDR1 SSHAT and CDR2 FNYEAQ (reference sequence). CDR3: CASSLNSGRAGEQFF. Here the CDR3 DNA reads TGTGCTAGCAGCTTAAATAGCGGGAGGGCCGGAGAGCAGTTCTTC.

On this clone: This specimen includes other DNA sequences encoding the same CDR3. V is TRBV9 and J is TRBJ1-5, with 8 positions matching TRBD1. Germline V gives CDR1 SGDLS, CDR2 YYNGEE. This CDR3 is 14 amino acids long. V lost 0 bases and J lost 6; bases outside the gene matches: 2. CDR3 residues: CASSVGDRGQPQHF. In nucleotides, the CDR3 is TGTGCCAGCAGCGTAGGAGACAGGGGTCAGCCCCAGCATTTT.

This clone was counted only a few times. The chain carries TRBV11-2 and TRBJ2-1; D is unresolved. V was pared by 1 base and J by 8 bases, with 18 bases between. CDR1 is SGHAT, CDR2 FQNNGV, per germline. The CDR3 totals 16 residues. The CDR3 sequence: CASSLGPVARVDEQFF. CDR3 bases: TGTGCCAGCAGCTTAGGGCCCGTAGCCCGAGTAGATGAGCAGTTCTTC. Full variable domain (outside the CDR3, taken from reference TRBV11-2 and TRBJ2-1): EAGVAQSPRYKIIEKRQSVAFWCNPISGHATLYWYQQILGQGPKLLIQFQNNGVVDDSQLPKDRFSAERLKGVDSTLKIQPAKLEDSAVYLCASSLGPVARVDEQFFGPGTRLTVL.

This chain joins TRBV18 and TRBJ2-5, with 7 positions matching TRBD1. Per germline, CDR1 KGHSH and CDR2 LQKENI. The CDR3 sequence is 16 residues long. V shed 3 bases and J 2 bases; nucleotides not matched to a gene: 9. The CDR3 loop reads CASSPTIQGIQETQYF. The CDR3, as DNA: TGTGCCAGCTCACCTACTATACAGGGGATACAAGAGACCCAGTACTTC.

In its sample, this clone was seen once. Other DNA sequences within the sample encode an identical CDR3. CDR3: CASSQVSASVRYRDTQYF. DNA for the CDR3: TGTGCCAGCAGCCAAGTCAGTGCTAGCGTCAGGTATAGAGATACGCAGTATTTT. The genes are TRBV14 and TRBJ2-3; tentative D call: TRBD2 (6 bases). Germline V lookup: CDR1 SGHDN, CDR2 FVKESK. Trimming shortened V by 1 base and J by 5 bases, and 22 bases separated the two germline ends. The CDR3 contains 18 residues.

Worth noting for this clone: Because it lacks the conserved phenylalanine or tryptophan at the end, this CDR3 is likely a read error. The rearrangement uses TRBV5-4 and TRBJ2-7; TRBD2 agrees at 10 bases. Germline-derived CDR1 and CDR2 are SGHNT and YYREEE (reference sequence). The ends lost 0 bases at V and 1 base at J; junction bases unmatched: 4. There are 16 residues in the CDR3. The CDR3 here is CASSLGAGGESYEQYL. As DNA, the CDR3 is TGTGCCAGCAGCTTGGGAGCGGGAGGGGAATCCTACGAGCAGTACCTC.

V gene TRBV11-2 combines with J gene TRBJ2-7; D unresolved. The germline gives CDR1 SGHAT, CDR2 FQNNGV. The CDR3 totals 13 residues. Between the trimmed V and J ends, which lost 4 bases and 1 base, there was a span of 8 bases. The CDR3 DNA is TGTGCCAGCAGCTCCTACTCATCCTACGAGCAGTACTTC. Encoded protein: CASSSYSSYEQYF.

The chain recombines TRBV27 with TRBJ2-5, with 7 bases aligning to TRBD2. The CDR3 extends over 18 amino acids. CDR1 and CDR2 from the germline V gene are MNHEY and SMNVEV (reference sequence). V lost 6 bases, J lost 0 bases, and 16 bases stayed unmatched. CDR3 nucleotides: TGTGCCAGCAGCACTCACCCCCTCGGGGGGTCTGACCAAGAGACCCAGTACTTC. Translated: CASSTHPLGGSDQETQYF.

The J gene is TRBJ2-2, the V gene TRBV19, with 14 bases matching TRBD2. This CDR3 has 17 residues. V lost 2 bases and J lost 5; bases outside the gene matches: 4. Germline CDR1 and CDR2: LNHDA and SQIVND (reference sequence). The CDR3 is CASSIKGLAGVTGELFF. CDR3 in DNA: TGTGCCAGTAGTATAAAGGGACTAGCGGGAGTAACCGGGGAGCTGTTTTTT.

V is TRBV29-1 and J is TRBJ2-1; D gene unclear. V was trimmed by 3 bases and J by 7 bases, leaving 7 bases between them. The CDR3 consists of 11 residues. Germline V gene data show CDR1 as SQVTM and CDR2 as ANQGSEA. CDR3 protein: CSVDGGNEQFF. The CDR3 DNA follows: TGCAGCGTTGATGGCGGTAATGAGCAGTTCTTC.

The V call is TRBV4-2, the J call TRBJ1-5, with D uncertain. This CDR3 is 15 amino acids long. Trimming shortened V by 1 base and J by 6 bases, and 13 bases separated the two germline ends. In germline, CDR1 is LGHNA, CDR2 YNFKEQ. CDR3 residues: CASSQAASGAQPQHF. In DNA form, the CDR3 reads TGTGCCAGCAGCCAAGCCGCATCGGGTGCTCAGCCCCAGCATTTT.

V and J are TRBV19 and TRBJ2-2; a weak D match, TRBD2 (6 bases). This CDR3 region has 14 residues. The V gene's germline CDR1 is LNHDA and CDR2 SQIVND (reference sequence). Trimming pared 4 bases from V and 3 bases from J, leaving 9 bases between. CDR3 sequence: CASSSGTDTGELFF. As DNA, the CDR3 is TGTGCCAGTAGTAGCGGGACGGACACCGGGGAGCTGTTTTTT.

The chain has TRBV7-6 and TRBJ2-5; no clear D gene. Per germline, CDR1 SGHVS and CDR2 FNYEAQ. Trimming took off 0 bases at V and 1 base at J, with 3 bases between the two ends. The CDR3 spans 13 residues. The CDR3: CASSLASQETQYF. The CDR3 region has the DNA TGTGCCAGCAGCTTAGCCAGCCAAGAGACCCAGTACTTC.

This clone was detected only a few times. The chain carries TRBV7-2 and TRBJ1-5; 12 bases line up with TRBD1. The germline CDR1 and CDR2 sequences are SGHTA and FQGNSA. Losses at the gene ends were 8 bases for V and 7 bases for J; bases not matched to a gene: 0. The CDR3 is 12 residues long. The CDR3 nucleotides are TGTGCCAGCGGGACAGGGGGCCAGCCCCAGCATTTT. It encodes CASGTGGQPQHF.

The V gene is TRBV18, the J gene TRBJ2-7, with D tentatively TRBD2 (6 bases). Between the trimmed V and J ends, which lost 3 bases and 5 bases, there was a span of 14 bases. CDR3 length equals 14 residues. CDR1 and CDR2 from the germline V gene are KGHSH and LQKENI. CDR3 in DNA: TGTGCCAGCTCACCCGTCGGGAGTGGGAACGAGCAGTACTTC. It encodes CASSPVGSGNEQYF.